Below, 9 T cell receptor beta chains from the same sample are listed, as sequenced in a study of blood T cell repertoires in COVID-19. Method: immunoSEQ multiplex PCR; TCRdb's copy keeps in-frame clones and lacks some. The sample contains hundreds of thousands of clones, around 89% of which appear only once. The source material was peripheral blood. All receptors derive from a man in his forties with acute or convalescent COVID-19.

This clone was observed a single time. The CDR3 reads CASRREQGGAAFF. In nucleotides, the CDR3 is TGTGCCAGCAGAAGAGAACAGGGCGGTGCAGCTTTCTTT. The chain couples TRBV2 to TRBJ1-1; tentative D call: TRBD1 (6 bases). Trimming took off 6 bases at V and 10 bases at J, with 18 bases between the two ends. The germline V gene has CDR1 SNHLY and CDR2 FYNNEI. This CDR3 spans 13 amino acids.

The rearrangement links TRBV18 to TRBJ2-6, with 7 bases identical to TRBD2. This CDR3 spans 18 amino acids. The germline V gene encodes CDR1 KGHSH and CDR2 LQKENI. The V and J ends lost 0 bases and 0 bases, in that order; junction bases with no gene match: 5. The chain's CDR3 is CASSPPVAGGSGANVLTF. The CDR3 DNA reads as TGTGCCAGCTCACCACCGGTAGCGGGTGGCTCTGGGGCCAACGTCCTGACTTTC.

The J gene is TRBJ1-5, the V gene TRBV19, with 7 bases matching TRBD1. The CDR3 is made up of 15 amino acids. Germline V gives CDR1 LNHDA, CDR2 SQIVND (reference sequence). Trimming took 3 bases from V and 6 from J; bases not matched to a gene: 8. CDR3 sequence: CASSIPRGAGQPQHF. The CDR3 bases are TGTGCCAGTAGTATCCCCAGGGGGGCGGGTCAGCCCCAGCATTTT. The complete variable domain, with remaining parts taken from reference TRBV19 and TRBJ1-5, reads DGGITQSPKYLFRKEGQNVTLSCEQNLNHDAMYWYRQDPGQGLRLIYYSQIVNDFQKGDIAEGYSVSREKKESFPLTVTSAQKNPTAFYLCASSIPRGAGQPQHFGDGTRLSIL.

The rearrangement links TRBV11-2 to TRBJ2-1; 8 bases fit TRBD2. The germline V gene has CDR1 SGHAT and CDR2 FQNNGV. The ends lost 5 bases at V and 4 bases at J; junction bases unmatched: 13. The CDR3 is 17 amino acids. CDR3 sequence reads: CASSPRGPGGSYNEQFF. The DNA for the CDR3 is TGTGCCAGCAGCCCCCGAGGTCCGGGGGGGTCTTACAATGAGCAGTTCTTC.

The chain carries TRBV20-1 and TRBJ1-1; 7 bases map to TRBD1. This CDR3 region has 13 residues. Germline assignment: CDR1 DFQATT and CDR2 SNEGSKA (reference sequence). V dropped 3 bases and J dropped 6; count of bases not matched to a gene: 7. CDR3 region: CSASNTGVAEAFF. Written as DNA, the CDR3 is TGCAGTGCTAGTAATACAGGGGTCGCTGAAGCTTTCTTT.

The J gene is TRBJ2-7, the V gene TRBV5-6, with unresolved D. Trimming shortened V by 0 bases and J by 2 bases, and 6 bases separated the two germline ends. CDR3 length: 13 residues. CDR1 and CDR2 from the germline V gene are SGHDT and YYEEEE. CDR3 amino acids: CASSLGLTYEQYF. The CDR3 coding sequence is TGTGCCAGCAGCTTGGGGCTGACCTACGAGCAGTACTTC.

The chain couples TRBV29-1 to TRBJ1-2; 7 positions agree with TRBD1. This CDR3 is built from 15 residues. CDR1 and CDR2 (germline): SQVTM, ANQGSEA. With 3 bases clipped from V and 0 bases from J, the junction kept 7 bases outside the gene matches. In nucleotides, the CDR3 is TGCAGCGTTGATGGTCGGCAGGGGGCTAACTATGGCTACACCTTC. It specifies CSVDGRQGANYGYTF.

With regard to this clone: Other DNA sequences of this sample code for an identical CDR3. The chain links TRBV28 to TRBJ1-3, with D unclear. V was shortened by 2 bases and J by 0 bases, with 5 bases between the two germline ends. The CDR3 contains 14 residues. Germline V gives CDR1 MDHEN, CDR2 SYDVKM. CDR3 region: CASSLGSSGNTIYF. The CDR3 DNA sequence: TGTGCCAGCAGTTTAGGGAGCTCTGGAAACACCATATATTTT.

CDR3 sequence (DNA): TGTGCCACCTCGAATAGGGGGGGCTACGAGCAGTACTTC. Translated: CATSNRGGYEQYF. J is TRBJ2-7 and V is TRBV6-6; D is perhaps TRBD2 (7 bases). The CDR3 has 13 residues. Germline V gene data show CDR1 as MNHNY and CDR2 as SVGAGI (reference sequence). V dropped 10 bases and J dropped 3 bases, with 16 bases sitting between them.